This T cell receptor (beta chain) was documented in a study of T cells expressing NK-cell markers. Reprocessing the 5' RACE reads, TCRdb reports a single entry for every CDR3 protein and omits DNA. The table lists a few hundred thousand distinct CDR3 sequences. This CDR3 is built from 16 residues. Germline CDR1 reads MDHEN; CDR2 reads SYDVKM. Study-wide points: Dominant NKG2C+ clonotypes made up roughly 1.0-7.5% of CD8+ T cells in several donors.

On this clonotype: What it binds is not known.

V and J are TRBV28 and TRBJ2-5; TCRdb's D gene call, TRBD1, goes unchecked for lack of DNA. The sequence was obtained from a man between 18 and 69 years old in good health. Sequenced sample: blood T cells: a sorted CD56 or NKG2C T cell subset, CD4+ or CD8+ T cells, or bulk PBMC T cells (not recorded which). CDR3 sequence: CASSLWGQARGETQYF.